This T cell receptor (beta chain) comes out of a study of vaccination effects on CD4 cells after COVID-19. Comment on this clone: The target antigen is unknown.

Some clones are missing from TCRdb's copy, which holds only in-frame ones; the method was immunoSEQ multiplex PCR. The sample lists more than 15,000 clones, around 70% occurring once. Antigen-specific CD4+ T cells were expanded with viral peptide pools in the ViraFEST assay before sequencing. Upon completion of 10 to 11 days in culture, CD4+ T cells were isolated. SARS-CoV-2 infection was confirmed by PCR in the person between March and December 2020. Germline CDR1 is SQVTM and CDR2 is ANQGSEA. The CDR3 has 13 amino acids. Between the trimmed V and J ends, which lost 6 bases and 1 base, there was a span of 12 bases.

This specimen was CD4+ T cells from PBMCs cultured with SARS-CoV-2 spike peptides, taken before COVID-19 vaccination. The receptor was derived from a human donor who had a prior SARS-CoV-2 infection. The gene calls are TRBV29-1 and TRBJ1-1; D uncertain. The CDR3 region is CSVEIMRNTEAFF. The CDR3 DNA follows: TGCAGCGTCGAGATCATGAGGAACACTGAAGCTTTCTTT.